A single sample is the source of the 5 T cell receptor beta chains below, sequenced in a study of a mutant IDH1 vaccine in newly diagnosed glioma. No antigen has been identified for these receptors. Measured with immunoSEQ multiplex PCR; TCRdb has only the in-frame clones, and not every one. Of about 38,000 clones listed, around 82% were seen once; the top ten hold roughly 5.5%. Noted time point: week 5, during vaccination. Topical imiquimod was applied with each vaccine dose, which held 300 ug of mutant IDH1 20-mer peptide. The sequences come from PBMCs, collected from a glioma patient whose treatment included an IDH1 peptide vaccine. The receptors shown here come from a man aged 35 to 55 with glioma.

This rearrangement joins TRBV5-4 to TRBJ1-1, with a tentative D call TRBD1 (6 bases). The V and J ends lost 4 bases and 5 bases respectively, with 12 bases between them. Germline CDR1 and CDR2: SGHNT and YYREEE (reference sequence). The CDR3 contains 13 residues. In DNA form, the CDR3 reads TGTGCCAGCAGCGTCCAGGGGCGAACTGAAGCTTTCTTT. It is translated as CASSVQGRTEAFF.

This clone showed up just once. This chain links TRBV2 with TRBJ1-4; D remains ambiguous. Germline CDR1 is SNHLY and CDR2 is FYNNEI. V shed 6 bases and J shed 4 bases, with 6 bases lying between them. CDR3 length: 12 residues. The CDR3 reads CASRAGNEKLFF. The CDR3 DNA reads TGTGCCAGCAGGGCGGGTAATGAAAAACTGTTTTTT.

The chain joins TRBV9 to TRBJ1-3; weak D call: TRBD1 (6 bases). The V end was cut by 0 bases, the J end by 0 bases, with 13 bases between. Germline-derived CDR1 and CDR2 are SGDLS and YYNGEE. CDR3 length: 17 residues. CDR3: CASSVGGGGFSGNTIYF. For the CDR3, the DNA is TGTGCCAGCAGCGTAGGCGGGGGGGGCTTCTCTGGAAACACCATATATTTT.

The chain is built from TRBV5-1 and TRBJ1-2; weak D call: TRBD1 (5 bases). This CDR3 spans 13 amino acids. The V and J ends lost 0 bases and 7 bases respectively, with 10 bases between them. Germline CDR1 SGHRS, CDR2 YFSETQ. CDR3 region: CASSLGRDAGYTF. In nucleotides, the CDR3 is TGCGCCAGCAGCTTGGGCAGGGATGCTGGCTACACCTTC.

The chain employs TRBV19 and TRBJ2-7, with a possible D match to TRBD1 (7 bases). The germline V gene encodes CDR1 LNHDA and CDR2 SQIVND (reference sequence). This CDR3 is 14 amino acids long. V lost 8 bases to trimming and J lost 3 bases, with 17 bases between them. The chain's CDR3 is CASGSGGPYYEQYF. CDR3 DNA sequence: TGTGCCAGTGGCTCAGGGGGGCCCTACTACGAGCAGTACTTC. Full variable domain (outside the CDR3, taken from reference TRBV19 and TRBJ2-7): DGGITQSPKYLFRKEGQNVTLSCEQNLNHDAMYWYRQDPGQGLRLIYYSQIVNDFQKGDIAEGYSVSREKKESFPLTVTSAQKNPTAFYLCASGSGGPYYEQYFGPGTRLTVT.